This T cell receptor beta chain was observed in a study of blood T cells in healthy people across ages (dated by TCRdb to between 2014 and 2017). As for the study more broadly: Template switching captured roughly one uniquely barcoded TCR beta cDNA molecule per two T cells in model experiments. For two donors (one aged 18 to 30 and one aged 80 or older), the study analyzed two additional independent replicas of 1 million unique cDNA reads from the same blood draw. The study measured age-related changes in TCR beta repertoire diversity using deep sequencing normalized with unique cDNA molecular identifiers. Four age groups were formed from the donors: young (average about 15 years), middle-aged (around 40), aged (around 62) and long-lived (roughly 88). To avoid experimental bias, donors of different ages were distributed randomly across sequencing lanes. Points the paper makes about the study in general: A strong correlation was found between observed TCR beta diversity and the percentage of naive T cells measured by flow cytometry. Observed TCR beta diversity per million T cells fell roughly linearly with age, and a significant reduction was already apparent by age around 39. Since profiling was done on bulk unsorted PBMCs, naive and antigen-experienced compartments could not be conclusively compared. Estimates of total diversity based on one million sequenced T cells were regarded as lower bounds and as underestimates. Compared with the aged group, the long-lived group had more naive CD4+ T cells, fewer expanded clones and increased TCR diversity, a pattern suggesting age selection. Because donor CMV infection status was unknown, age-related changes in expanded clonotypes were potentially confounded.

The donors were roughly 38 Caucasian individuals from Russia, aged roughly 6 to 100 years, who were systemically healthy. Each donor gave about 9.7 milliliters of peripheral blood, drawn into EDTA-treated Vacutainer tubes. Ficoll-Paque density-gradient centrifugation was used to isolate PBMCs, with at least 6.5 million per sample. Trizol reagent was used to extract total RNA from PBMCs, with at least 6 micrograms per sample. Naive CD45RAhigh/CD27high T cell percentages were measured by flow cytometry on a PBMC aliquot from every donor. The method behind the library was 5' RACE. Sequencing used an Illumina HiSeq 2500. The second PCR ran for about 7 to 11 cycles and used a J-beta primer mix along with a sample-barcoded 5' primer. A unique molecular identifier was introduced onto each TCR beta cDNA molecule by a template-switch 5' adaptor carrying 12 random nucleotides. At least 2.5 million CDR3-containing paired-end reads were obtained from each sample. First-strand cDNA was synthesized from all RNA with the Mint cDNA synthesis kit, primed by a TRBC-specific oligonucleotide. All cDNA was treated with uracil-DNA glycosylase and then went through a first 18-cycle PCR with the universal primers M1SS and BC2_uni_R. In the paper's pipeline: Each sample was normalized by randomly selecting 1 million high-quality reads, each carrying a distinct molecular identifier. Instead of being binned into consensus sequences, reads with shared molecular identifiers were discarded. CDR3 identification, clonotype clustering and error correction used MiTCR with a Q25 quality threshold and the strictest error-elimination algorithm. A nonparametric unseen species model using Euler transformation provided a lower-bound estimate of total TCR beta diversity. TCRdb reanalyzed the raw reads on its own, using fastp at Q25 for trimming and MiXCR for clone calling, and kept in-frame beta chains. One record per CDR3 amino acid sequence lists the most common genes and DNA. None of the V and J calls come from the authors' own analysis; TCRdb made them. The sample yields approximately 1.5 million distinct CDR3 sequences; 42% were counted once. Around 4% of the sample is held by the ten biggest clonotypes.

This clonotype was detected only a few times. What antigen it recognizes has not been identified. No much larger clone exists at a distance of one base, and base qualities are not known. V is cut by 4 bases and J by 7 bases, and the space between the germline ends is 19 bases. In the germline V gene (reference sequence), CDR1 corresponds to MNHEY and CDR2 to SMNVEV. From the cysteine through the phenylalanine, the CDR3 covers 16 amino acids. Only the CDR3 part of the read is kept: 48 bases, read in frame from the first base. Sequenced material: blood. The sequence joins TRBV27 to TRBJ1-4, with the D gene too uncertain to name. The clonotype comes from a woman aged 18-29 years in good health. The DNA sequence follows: TGTGCCAGCAGTTCCGTCCAAGACACCGACGGTGAAAAACTGTTTTTT. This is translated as CASSSVQDTDGEKLFF.